These 25 T cell receptor beta chains originate from one sample sequenced in a study of cytomegalovirus exposure and HLA in healthy donors. It was with 60 Vbeta and 13 Jbeta primers that the PCR ran. Data came from immunoSEQ multiplex PCR; TCRdb stores just in-frame clones and leaves some out. The sample lists 80,000 to 130,000 clones, 70% to 85% occurring once. Sequenced input: PBMCs. The receptors stem from a woman under 30 in good health and CMV-seronegative.

The rearrangement joins TRBV7-2 to TRBJ2-1, with TRBD1 matching 12 bases. The CDR3 loop spans 13 amino acids. Germline loops: CDR1 SGHTA, CDR2 FQGNSA. V dropped 5 bases and J dropped 16; count of bases not matched to a gene: 9. CDR3: CASSTGTGGANFF. In nucleotides, the CDR3 is TGTGCCAGCAGCACCGGGACAGGGGGCGCCAATTTCTTC.

The chain employs TRBV6-5 and TRBJ2-3; 10 nucleotides line up with TRBD1. The V segment lost 5 bases and the J segment 1 base; nucleotides outside the gene matches: 3. Germline CDR1 is MNHEY and CDR2 is SVGAGI. This CDR3 has 15 residues. The CDR3 DNA follows: TGTGCCAGCAGTCGACAGGGGGCAGGCACAGATACGCAGTATTTT. Its protein product is CASSRQGAGTDTQYF.

V gene TRBV6-1 combines with J gene TRBJ2-1; D gene ambiguous. The CDR3 consists of 14 residues. V lost 2 bases and J 12 bases, leaving 17 bases between the germline ends. Germline V gene lookup returns CDR1 MNHNS and CDR2 SASEGT. The CDR3 DNA reads TGTGCCAGCAGTGAATTATTTCTATTAGCCGTGCAGTTCTTC. This encodes CASSELFLLAVQFF.

The chain combines TRBV27 with TRBJ1-6; 9 bases fit TRBD1. CDR3 size: 15 residues. V gave up 6 bases and J gave up 11 bases; unmatched junction bases: 11. Per germline, CDR1 MNHEY and CDR2 SMNVEV (reference sequence). The CDR3 DNA follows: TGTGCCAGCAGGAGGACCGGGACAGGGATAACACCCCTCCACTTT. This sequence encodes CASRRTGTGITPLHF.

The chain employs TRBV9 and TRBJ2-5; 7 nucleotides line up with TRBD2. Trimming removed 0 bases from V and 2 bases from J; junction bases left unmatched: 4. This CDR3 contains 15 residues. Germline values: CDR1 SGDLS, CDR2 YYNGEE. The CDR3 DNA sequence: TGTGCCAGCAGCGTAGGTTGGACTAGGCAAGAGACCCAGTACTTC. It is translated as CASSVGWTRQETQYF. Filled out from reference TRBV9 and TRBJ2-5, the complete variable domain reads DSGVTQTPKHLITATGQRVTLRCSPRSGDLSVYWYQQSLDQGLQFLIQYYNGEERAKGNILERFSAQQFPDLHSELNLSSLELGDSALYFCASSVGWTRQETQYFGPGTRLLVL.

CDR3 in amino acids: CATSRGRGPYEQYF. The DNA of the CDR3 is TGTGCCACCAGCCGAGGTAGGGGTCCCTACGAGCAGTACTTC. The chain uses TRBV15 and TRBJ2-7; possibly TRBD1 for D (5 bases). Germline CDR1 reads LNHNV; CDR2 reads YYDKDF (reference sequence). The V gene lost 5 bases and the J gene lost 2 bases, with 13 bases spanning the gap. The CDR3 consists of 14 residues. The full variable domain, completed using reference TRBV15 and TRBJ2-7, is DAMVIQNPRYQVTQFGKPVTLSCSQTLNHNVMYWYQQKSSQAPKLLFHYYDKDFNNEADTPDNFQSRRPNTSFCFLDIRSPGLGDTAMYLCATSRGRGPYEQYFGPGTRLTVT.

The gene calls are TRBV28 and TRBJ2-7; D unresolved. The V gene's germline CDR1 is MDHEN and CDR2 SYDVKM. Trimming stripped 5 bases from V and 6 bases from J, with 17 bases between. This CDR3 comprises 14 residues. The CDR3 DNA follows: TGTGCCAGCAGTCCCCTGTTCGAGTCGAGCGAGCAGTACTTC. Its translation is CASSPLFESSEQYF.

The chain is built from TRBV5-4 and TRBJ1-2, with a tentative D call TRBD1 (6 bases). The CDR3 runs to 14 residues. V lost 0 bases and J 3 bases, leaving 9 bases between the germline ends. The germline gives CDR1 SGHNT, CDR2 YYREEE (reference sequence). In DNA, the CDR3 is TGTGCCAGCAGCTTGGGAGCAGGGGACTATGGCTACACCTTC. Translating gives CASSLGAGDYGYTF.

The gene calls are TRBV2 and TRBJ2-7; TRBD1 matches at 7 bases. V was clipped by 10 bases and J by 3 bases; unmatched bases: 9. The CDR3 covers 13 residues. The germline V gene has CDR1 SNHLY and CDR2 FYNNEI. CDR3 protein: CAKTGTEGYEQYF. CDR3 nucleotides: TGTGCCAAGACCGGGACAGAGGGCTACGAGCAGTACTTC.

The V and J genes are TRBV7-8 and TRBJ1-2; D call uncertain. V was trimmed by 0 bases and J by 1 base, leaving 6 bases between them. Germline V gives CDR1 SGHVS, CDR2 FQNEAQ. CDR3 length equals 14 residues. The chain's CDR3 is CASSLARGNYGYTF. The CDR3 nucleotides read TGTGCCAGCAGCTTAGCCCGGGGTAACTATGGCTACACCTTC. The entire variable domain, with the rest obtained from reference TRBV7-8 and TRBJ1-2, is as follows: GAGVSQSPRYKVAKRGQDVALRCDPISGHVSLFWYQQALGQGPEFLTYFQNEAQLDKSGLPSDRFFAERPEGSVSTLKIQRTQQEDSAVYLCASSLARGNYGYTFGSGTRLTVV.

CDR3 sequence: CASSLARTSGGPGSSDTQYF. The CDR3 DNA reads as TGTGCCAGCAGCTTGGCCAGGACTAGCGGGGGGCCCGGTTCTTCAGATACGCAGTATTTT. This chain uses TRBV5-4 with TRBJ2-3; 14 bases align to TRBD2. The germline V gene has CDR1 SGHNT and CDR2 YYREEE (reference sequence). With 0 bases clipped from V and 4 bases from J, the junction kept 13 bases outside the gene matches. The CDR3 consists of 20 residues.

The rearrangement joins TRBV7-9 to TRBJ2-7, with 11 bases fitting TRBD2. The V gene end was trimmed by 2 bases and the J gene end by 0 bases; junction bases not matched to a gene: 12. The CDR3 has 19 residues. In germline, CDR1 is SEHNR, CDR2 FQNEAQ (reference sequence). The CDR3 DNA reads TGTGCCAGCAGCTTATCAAGAGGAGCTAGCGGGAGGTCCTCCTACGAGCAGTACTTC. Encoded protein: CASSLSRGASGRSSYEQYF.

This chain connects TRBV28 to TRBJ2-4; 10 bases agree with TRBD2. Germline CDR1 is MDHEN and CDR2 is SYDVKM. V lost 2 bases, J lost 13 bases, and 11 bases stayed unmatched. The length of the CDR3 is 15 residues. As DNA, the CDR3 is TGTGCCAGCAGTTTAACCCCTAGCGGGGGCCGTCCCCAGTACTTC. It translates to CASSLTPSGGRPQYF.

This clone was counted once. J is TRBJ1-2 and V is TRBV7-3; 10 nucleotides match TRBD1. Trimming cost V 4 bases and J 6 bases; bases outside gene matches: 2. The CDR3 extends over 13 amino acids. Germline lookup yields CDR1 SGHTA and CDR2 FQGTGA. The DNA for the CDR3 is TGTGCCAGCAGCTCCGGACAGGGGGATGGCTACACCTTC. As protein: CASSSGQGDGYTF.

The chain combines TRBV4-1 with TRBJ2-1, with 12 bases that match TRBD2. The CDR3 extends over 15 amino acids. The V segment lost 1 base and the J segment 7 bases; nucleotides outside the gene matches: 2. Germline V gene data show CDR1 as MGHRA and CDR2 as YSYEKL. CDR3 residues: CASSQGLAGVNEQFF. In DNA form, the CDR3 reads TGCGCCAGCAGCCAAGGACTAGCGGGGGTTAATGAGCAGTTCTTC.

This clone was found once. This chain links TRBV14 with TRBJ2-7, with D unresolved. CDR3 size: 15 residues. With 1 base removed from V and 3 bases from J, the gap between germline ends came to 13 bases. Germline lookup yields CDR1 SGHDN and CDR2 FVKESK. CDR3: CASSQVLGSLYEQYF. The CDR3 DNA sequence: TGTGCCAGCAGCCAAGTTTTGGGCAGCCTCTACGAGCAGTACTTC. Complete variable domain (other parts from reference TRBV14 and TRBJ2-7): EAGVTQFPSHSVIEKGQTVTLRCDPISGHDNLYWYRRVMGKEIKFLLHFVKESKQDESGMPNNRFLAERTGGTYSTLKVQPAELEDSGVYFCASSQVLGSLYEQYFGPGTRLTVT.

This chain uses TRBV7-8 with TRBJ2-3, with TRBD1 identical over 9 bases. This CDR3 has 15 amino acids. CDR1 and CDR2 from the germline V gene are SGHVS and FQNEAQ. V lost 3 bases to trimming and J lost 1 base; unmatched junction nucleotides: 2. CDR3 sequence: CASSFRDRGTDTQYF. In nucleotides, the CDR3 is TGTGCCAGCAGCTTCCGGGACAGGGGCACAGATACGCAGTATTTT.

V and J are TRBV30 and TRBJ2-1; D might be TRBD1 (5 bases). Germline CDR1 is GTSNPN and CDR2 is SVGIG (reference sequence). V was clipped by 5 bases and J by 0 bases, with 14 bases between them. This CDR3 is built from 15 residues. In DNA, the CDR3 is TGTGCCTGGGAGCAGGGCAGGAGCTCCTACAATGAGCAGTTCTTC. Translation gives CAWEQGRSSYNEQFF.

A remark on this clone: One end of the junction is discordant with germline, which a read error may explain. V and J are TRBV7-9 and TRBJ2-1, with D tentatively TRBD1 (6 bases). Germline CDR1 SEHNR, CDR2 FQNEAQ (reference sequence). CDR3 length equals 16 residues. The CDR3 coding sequence is TGTTCCAGCAGCCCACCCCAGACCGGACAGAACAATGAGCAGTTCTTC. This translates into CSSSPPQTGQNNEQFF.

The chain employs TRBV18 and TRBJ1-3, with TRBD1 identical over 7 bases. J gave up 3 bases and V 3 bases, and 8 bases lay outside the gene matches. This CDR3 spans 16 amino acids. CDR1 is KGHSH and CDR2 is LQKENI in the germline V gene. The CDR3 loop is CASSPLTGPVGNTIYF. CDR3 bases: TGTGCCAGCTCACCCCTGACAGGGCCAGTTGGAAACACCATATATTTT.

The rearrangement joins TRBV19 to TRBJ2-2; D is possibly TRBD2 (6 bases). This CDR3 is built from 15 residues. V was clipped by 5 bases and J by 0 bases, with 10 bases between them. Germline CDR1 reads LNHDA; CDR2 reads SQIVND (reference sequence). Written as DNA, the CDR3 is TGTGCCAGTAGTCGGACTAACCCGAACACCGGGGAGCTGTTTTTT. Its translation is CASSRTNPNTGELFF.

The chain combines TRBV21-1 with TRBJ2-3; TRBD2 is the table's D call, not checked against the DNA. TRBV21-1 is reported as a pseudogene. The CDR3 extends over 15 amino acids. CDR3 nucleotides: TGTGCCAGCAGCAAAGCTGGAGGGAGCACAGATACGCAGTATTTT. Protein product: CASSKAGGSTDTQYF.

The rearrangement uses TRBV5-4 and TRBJ2-1; D not resolved. The V gene's germline CDR1 is SGHNT and CDR2 YYREEE (reference sequence). Trimming removed 3 bases at V and 5 bases at J, with 9 bases between. CDR3 size: 13 residues. The CDR3 DNA reads as TGTGCCAGCAGCTCTAGATCGAACAATGAGCAGTTCTTC. It specifies CASSSRSNNEQFF. Filled out from reference TRBV5-4 and TRBJ2-1, the complete variable domain reads ETGVTQSPTHLIKTRGQQVTLRCSSQSGHNTVSWYQQALGQGPQFIFQYYREEENGRGNFPPRFSGLQFPNYSSELNVNALELDDSALYLCASSSRSNNEQFFGPGTRLTVL.

Note on this clone: One end of the junction does not line up with germline, which may come from a read error. This chain joins TRBV7-9 and TRBJ2-7; 12 bases are a match to TRBD2. CDR1 SEHNR and CDR2 FQNEAQ come from the germline V gene (reference sequence). The CDR3 has 16 residues. The CDR3 DNA sequence: TGTTCCAGCAGACGGACTAGCGGGGCCTTAACCTACGAGCAGTACTTC. This gives the protein CSSRRTSGALTYEQYF. The complete variable domain, with remaining parts taken from reference TRBV7-9 and TRBJ2-7, reads DTGVSQNPRHKITKRGQNVTFRCDPISEHNRLYWYRQTLGQGPEFLTYFQNEAQLEKSRLLSDRFSAERPKGSFSTLEIQRTEQGDSAMYLCSSRRTSGALTYEQYFGPGTRLTVT.

J is TRBJ2-7 and V is TRBV7-4, with D possibly matching TRBD1 (6 bases). From germline, CDR1 is SGHVT and CDR2 SQSDAQ. V was shortened by 2 bases and J by 5 bases, with 13 bases between the two germline ends. This CDR3 spans 14 amino acids. The CDR3 coding sequence is TGTGCCAGCAGCTTACTTGAGAACAGGGACGAGCAGTACTTC. This encodes CASSLLENRDEQYF.